The sequence of this T cell receptor (beta chain) was determined in a study of T cells in Graves' hyperthyroidism and ophthalmopathy (dated by TCRdb to between 2019 and 2020). For context, the study as a whole: Peripheral blood samples were taken at the time of initial diagnosis, prior to any treatment. After blood sampling, hyperthyroidism patients were treated with methimazole at a starting dose of 30 mg daily, and ophthalmopathy patients were treated with high-dose intravenous methylprednisolone. TCR Vbeta CDR3 sequencing of 130 to 150 peripheral blood samples (more than 40 ophthalmopathy, around 80 hyperthyroidism and around 17 progressor patients) is reported in the paper. The 100 discovery patients were divided at random into training and test sets in a 7:3 ratio. In addition, the study compared T-cell repertoires in thyroid tissue and in blood from roughly 6 Graves' hyperthyroidism patients. To identify TCR V-J signatures that set the groups apart, the researchers used a discovery cohort of roughly 100 patients, made up of about 44 with Graves' ophthalmopathy and 55 to 65 with stable Graves' hyperthyroidism. Prospective prediction of ophthalmopathy was tested in an independent validation cohort consisting of 18 hyperthyroidism patients and approximately 16 patients who later progressed to ophthalmopathy. What the research found in general, with its limitations: Sample size was not statistically predetermined, and investigators were not blinded to group allocation. During validation, the model predicted progression to ophthalmopathy a median of roughly six months ahead of onset, with roughly 65% sensitivity and under 85% specificity. Blood samples also contained most of the expanded thyroid clonotypes (frequency above 0.001), which suggests that blood repertoires may reflect thyroid immune responses. In cross-validation, a model built on a 13 V-J signature told ophthalmopathy apart from stable hyperthyroidism with 85% to 90% sensitivity and roughly 81% specificity, and in testing the same model reached 80%/75%.

This clonotype showed up just a few times. Its target antigen remains unknown. No base quality information exists; no much larger clone differs at one position. The TCR beta CDR3 regions were amplified from RNA transcripts. The first round of RT-PCR for the TCR CDR3 was performed with the HTBI primer set and the Qiagen OneStep RT-PCR kit. A second multiplex PCR round built the libraries, followed by size selection and purification. The libraries were sequenced on an Illumina HiSeq2000 using paired-end 100 bp reads. Regarding the original processing steps: SOAPnuke was used to process the raw data, throwing out any read that contained adapters or uncalled bases, had a mean Phred below 15, or lacked an exact constant-primer or identifier match. High-quality paired reads were merged using COPE v1.2.5, and each unique nucleotide sequence was defined as a clonotype. MiTCR v1.1 was used to align the clonotypes against IMGT TRBV, TRBD and TRBJ reference segments. Analysis was restricted to V-J combinations with a frequency above 0.0001, which covered about 99% of repertoires. A TCS score was defined as the ratio of F50 (clonal expansion) to E x V (chaos), with BLOSUM62-based TCRdist applied between CDR3 peptides within each V-J. Welch's t-statistics and random forest reduced roughly 530 V-J features to 10 to 15, which were used in a naive Bayes classifier (R e1071). Using fastp at Q25 and MiXCR, TCRdb reprocessed the public reads and kept productive beta chains. Here each entry gathers all rows of one CDR3 protein and keeps the most common genes and DNA. These V and J calls are TCRdb output, not the study's own analysis. In this sample the table shows 600,000 or so distinct CDR3 sequences, 13% to 15% of which occur a single time. Approximately 6.4% of the sample is in the top ten clones.

Moderately to severely active disease, a Clinical Activity Score of at least 3, a NOSPECS grade of at least 4, and a duration under 3 months were present in ophthalmopathy patients. Patients with uncontrolled infections, other autoimmune diseases, pregnancy or lactation were excluded. Diagnoses were based on clinical symptoms, serum thyroxine and TRAb, thyroid ultrasound and orbital computed tomography. PBMCs were isolated from 7.5 to 10 ml of fresh peripheral blood by Ficoll-Paque density gradient centrifugation. Total RNA was extracted with Trizol reagent, and quality was checked on an Agilent 2100 Bioanalyzer. From cysteine to phenylalanine, the CDR3 is 17 amino acids long. Here the CDR3 DNA is all that survives: 51 bases in frame from base 1. CDR1 MGHRA and CDR2 YSYEKL are derived from the germline V gene. The germline V and J ends show losses of 3 bases and 6 bases respectively, and no gene match explains 12 bases of the junction.

The receptor comes from a woman aged 18-30 years with Graves' ophthalmopathy. The sample taken for sequencing was blood. This chain is built from TRBV4-1 and TRBJ1-5, and TRBD1 aligns with 9 junction nucleotides. The CDR3 region has the sequence CASSHTRDRDRGQPQHF. The nucleotide sequence is TGCGCCAGCAGCCATACCCGGGACAGGGATCGAGGTCAGCCCCAGCATTTT.